The T cell receptor (beta chain) described here comes from a study of cytomegalovirus exposure and HLA in healthy donors. 13 Jbeta primers and 60 Vbeta primers were used for the PCR. Sequenced by immunoSEQ multiplex PCR; TCRdb stores in-frame clones only, minus some. This table holds about 130,000 clones, under 80% found once. Trimming removed 3 bases at V and 4 bases at J, with 6 bases between. From germline, CDR1 is DFQATT and CDR2 SNEGSKA (reference sequence). The CDR3 sequence is 11 residues long. The chain has TRBV20-1 and TRBJ2-5; D gene ambiguous. Sequencing was performed on PBMCs. The receptor was derived from a man aged 18 to 30 in good health and CMV-seropositive. Here the CDR3 reads CSASPGETQYF. CDR3 nucleotide sequence: TGCAGTGCTAGCCCCGGAGAGACCCAGTACTTC.